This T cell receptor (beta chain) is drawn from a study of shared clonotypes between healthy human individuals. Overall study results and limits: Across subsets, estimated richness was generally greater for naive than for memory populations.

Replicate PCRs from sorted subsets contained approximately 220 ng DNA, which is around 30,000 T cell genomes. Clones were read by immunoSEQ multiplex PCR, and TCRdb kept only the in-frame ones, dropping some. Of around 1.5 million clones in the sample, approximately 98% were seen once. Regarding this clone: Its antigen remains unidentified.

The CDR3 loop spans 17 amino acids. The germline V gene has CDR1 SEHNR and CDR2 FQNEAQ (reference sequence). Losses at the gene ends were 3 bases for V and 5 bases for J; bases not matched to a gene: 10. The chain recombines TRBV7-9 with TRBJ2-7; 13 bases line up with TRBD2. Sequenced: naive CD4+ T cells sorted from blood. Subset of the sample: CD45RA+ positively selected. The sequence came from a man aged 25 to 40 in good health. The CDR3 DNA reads TGTGCCAGCAGCTTGGTTGAGAGAGGACTAGCGGGAGACGAGCAGTACTTC. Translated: CASSLVERGLAGDEQYF.